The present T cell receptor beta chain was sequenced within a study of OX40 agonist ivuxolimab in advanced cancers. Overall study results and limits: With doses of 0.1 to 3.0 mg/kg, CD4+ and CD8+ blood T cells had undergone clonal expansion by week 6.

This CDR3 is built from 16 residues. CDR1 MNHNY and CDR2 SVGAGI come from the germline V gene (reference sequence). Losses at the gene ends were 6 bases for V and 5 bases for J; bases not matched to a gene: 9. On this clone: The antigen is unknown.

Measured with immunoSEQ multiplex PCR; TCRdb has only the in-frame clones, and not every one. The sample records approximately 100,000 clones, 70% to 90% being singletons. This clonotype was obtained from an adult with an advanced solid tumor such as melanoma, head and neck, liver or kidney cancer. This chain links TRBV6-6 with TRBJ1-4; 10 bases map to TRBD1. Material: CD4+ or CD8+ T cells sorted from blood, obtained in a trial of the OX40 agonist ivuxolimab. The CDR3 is CASRRTGGGKNEKLFF. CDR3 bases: TGTGCCAGCAGACGGACAGGGGGTGGGAAAAATGAAAAACTGTTTTTT.